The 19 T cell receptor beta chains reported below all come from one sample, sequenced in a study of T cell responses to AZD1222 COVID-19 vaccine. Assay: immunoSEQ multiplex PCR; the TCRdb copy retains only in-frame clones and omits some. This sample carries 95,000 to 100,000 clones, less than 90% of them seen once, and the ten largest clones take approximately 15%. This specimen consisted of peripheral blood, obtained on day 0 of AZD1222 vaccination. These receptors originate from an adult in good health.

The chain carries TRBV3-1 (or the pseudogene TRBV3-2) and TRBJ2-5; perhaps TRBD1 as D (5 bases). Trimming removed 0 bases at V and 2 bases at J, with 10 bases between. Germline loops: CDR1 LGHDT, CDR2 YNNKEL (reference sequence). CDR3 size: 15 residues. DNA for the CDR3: TGTGCCAGCAGCCAAGACTGGACACAGCAAGAGACCCAGTACTTC. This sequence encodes CASSQDWTQQETQYF.

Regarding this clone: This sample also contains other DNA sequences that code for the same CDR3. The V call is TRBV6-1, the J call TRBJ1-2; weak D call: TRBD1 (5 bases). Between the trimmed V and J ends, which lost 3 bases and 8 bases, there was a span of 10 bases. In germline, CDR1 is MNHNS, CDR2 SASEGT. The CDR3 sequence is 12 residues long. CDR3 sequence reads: CASSEGLLGYTF. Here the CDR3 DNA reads TGTGCCAGCAGTGAGGGACTTTTAGGCTACACCTTC.

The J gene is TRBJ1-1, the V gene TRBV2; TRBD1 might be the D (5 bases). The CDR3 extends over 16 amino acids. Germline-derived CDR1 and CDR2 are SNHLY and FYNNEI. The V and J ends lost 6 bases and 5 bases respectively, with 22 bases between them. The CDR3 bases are TGTGCCAGCAGGGCAGGACACTCGAATGGTGTGACTGAAGCTTTCTTT. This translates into CASRAGHSNGVTEAFF.

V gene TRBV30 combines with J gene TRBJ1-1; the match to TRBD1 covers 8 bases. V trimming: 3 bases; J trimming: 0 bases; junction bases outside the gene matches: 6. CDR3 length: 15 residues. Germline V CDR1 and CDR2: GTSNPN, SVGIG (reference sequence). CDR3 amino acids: CAWRGRDRLNTEAFF. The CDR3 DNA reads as TGTGCCTGGAGGGGCCGGGACAGGTTGAACACTGAAGCTTTCTTT.

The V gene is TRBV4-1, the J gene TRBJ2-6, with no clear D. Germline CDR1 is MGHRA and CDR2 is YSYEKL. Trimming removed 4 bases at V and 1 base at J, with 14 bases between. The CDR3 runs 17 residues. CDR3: CASSLQDPSSGANVLTF. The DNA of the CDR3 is TGCGCCAGCAGCCTTCAGGACCCATCGTCTGGGGCCAACGTCCTGACTTTC.

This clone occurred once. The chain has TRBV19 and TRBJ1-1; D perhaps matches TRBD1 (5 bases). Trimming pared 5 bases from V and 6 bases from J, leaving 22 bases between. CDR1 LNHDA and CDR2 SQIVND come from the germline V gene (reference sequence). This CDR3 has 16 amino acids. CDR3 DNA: TGTGCCAGTAGTCCCCCGCTTGGACGGGGGTACTCTGAAGCTTTCTTT. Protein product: CASSPPLGRGYSEAFF.

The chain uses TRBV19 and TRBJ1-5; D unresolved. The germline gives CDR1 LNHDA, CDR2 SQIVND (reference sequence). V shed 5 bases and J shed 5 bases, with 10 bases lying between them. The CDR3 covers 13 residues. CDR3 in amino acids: CASSERKDQPQHF. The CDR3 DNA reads TGTGCCAGTAGTGAACGCAAGGATCAGCCCCAGCATTTT.

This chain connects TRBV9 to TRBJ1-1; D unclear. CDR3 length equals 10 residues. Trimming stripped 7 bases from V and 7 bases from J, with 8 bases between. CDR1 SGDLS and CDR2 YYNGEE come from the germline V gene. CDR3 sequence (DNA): TGTGCCAGCTCGGGAGATGAAGCTTTCTTT. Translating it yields CASSGDEAFF.

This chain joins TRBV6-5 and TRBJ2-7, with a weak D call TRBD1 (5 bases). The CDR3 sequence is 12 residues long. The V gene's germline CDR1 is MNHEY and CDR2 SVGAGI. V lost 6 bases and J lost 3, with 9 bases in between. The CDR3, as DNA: TGTGCCAGCAGGACAGCCTTCTACGAGCAGTACTTC. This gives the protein CASRTAFYEQYF.

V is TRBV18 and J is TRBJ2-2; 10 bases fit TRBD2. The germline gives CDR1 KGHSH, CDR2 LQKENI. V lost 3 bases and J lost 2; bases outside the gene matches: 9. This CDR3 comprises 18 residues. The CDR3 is CASSPPKLAGINTGELFF. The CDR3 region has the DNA TGTGCCAGCTCACCCCCTAAACTAGCGGGAATTAACACCGGGGAGCTGTTTTTT.

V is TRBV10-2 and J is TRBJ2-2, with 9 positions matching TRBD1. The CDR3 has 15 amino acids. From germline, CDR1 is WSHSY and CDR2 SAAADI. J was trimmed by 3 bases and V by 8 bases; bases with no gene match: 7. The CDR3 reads CASGTGRYDTGELFF. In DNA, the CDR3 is TGCGCCAGCGGGACAGGGAGGTATGACACCGGGGAGCTGTTTTTT.

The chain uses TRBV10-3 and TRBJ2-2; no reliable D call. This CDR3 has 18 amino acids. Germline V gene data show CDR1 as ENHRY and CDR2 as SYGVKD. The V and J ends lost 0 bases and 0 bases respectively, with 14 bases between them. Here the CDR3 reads CAISESEVREANTGELFF. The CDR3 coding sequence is TGTGCCATCAGTGAGTCGGAAGTGAGAGAAGCGAACACCGGGGAGCTGTTTTTT.

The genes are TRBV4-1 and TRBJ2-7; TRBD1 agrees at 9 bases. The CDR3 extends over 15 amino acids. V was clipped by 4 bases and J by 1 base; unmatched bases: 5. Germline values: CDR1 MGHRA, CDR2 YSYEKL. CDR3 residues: CASSPIGTGSYEQYF. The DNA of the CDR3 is TGCGCCAGCAGCCCCATAGGGACAGGGTCCTACGAGCAGTACTTC.

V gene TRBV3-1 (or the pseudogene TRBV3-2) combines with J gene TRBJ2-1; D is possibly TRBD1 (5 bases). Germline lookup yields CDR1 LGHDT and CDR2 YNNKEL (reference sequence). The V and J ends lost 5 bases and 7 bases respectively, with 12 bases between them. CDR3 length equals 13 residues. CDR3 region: CASSYSRDNEQFF. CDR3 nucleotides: TGTGCCAGCAGCTATTCCAGGGATAATGAGCAGTTCTTC.

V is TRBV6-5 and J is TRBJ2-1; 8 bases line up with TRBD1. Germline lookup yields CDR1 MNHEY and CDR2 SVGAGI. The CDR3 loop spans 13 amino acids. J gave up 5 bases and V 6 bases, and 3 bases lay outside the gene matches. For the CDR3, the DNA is TGTGCCAGCAGGATGACAGGGGACAATGAGCAGTTCTTC. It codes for CASRMTGDNEQFF.

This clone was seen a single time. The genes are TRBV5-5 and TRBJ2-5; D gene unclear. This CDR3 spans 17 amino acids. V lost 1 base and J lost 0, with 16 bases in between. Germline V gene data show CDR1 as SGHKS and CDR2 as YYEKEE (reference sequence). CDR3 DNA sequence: TGTGCCAGCAGCTTGTATTTGAGGTGGGCGAACCAAGAGACCCAGTACTTC. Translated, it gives CASSLYLRWANQETQYF.

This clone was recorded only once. The CDR3 here is CASSWVNYGYTF. CDR3 nucleotide sequence: TGTGCCAGCAGTTGGGTCAACTATGGCTACACCTTC. This chain joins TRBV28 and TRBJ1-2; D is uncertain. The V and J ends lost 4 bases and 2 bases respectively, with 5 bases between them. CDR1 MDHEN and CDR2 SYDVKM come from the germline V gene. The CDR3 has 12 residues.

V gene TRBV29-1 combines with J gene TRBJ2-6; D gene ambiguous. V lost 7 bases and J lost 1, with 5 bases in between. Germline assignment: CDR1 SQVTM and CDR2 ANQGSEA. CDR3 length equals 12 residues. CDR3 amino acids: CSARSGANVLTF. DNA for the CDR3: TGCAGCGCTAGATCTGGGGCCAACGTCCTGACTTTC.

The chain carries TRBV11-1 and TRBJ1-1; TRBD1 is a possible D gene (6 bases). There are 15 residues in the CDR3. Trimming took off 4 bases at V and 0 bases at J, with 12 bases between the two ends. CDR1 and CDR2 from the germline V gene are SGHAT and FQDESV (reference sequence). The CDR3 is CASSSRWGLNTEAFF. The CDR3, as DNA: TGTGCCAGCAGCTCCCGGTGGGGGCTGAACACTGAAGCTTTCTTT.